Listed here are 27 T cell receptor beta chains from one sample, sequenced in a study of memory CD4+ T cells and cytomegalovirus serostatus. Libraries were prepared by immunoSEQ multiplex PCR; TCRdb keeps only in-frame clonotypes and omits some of them. Of some 57,000 clones listed, roughly 80% are singletons. Single viable CD3+CD4+CD8-CD45RO+ cells were sorted as the memory CD4+ T cells. The sequenced sample consisted of memory CD4+ T cells from blood. These receptors were obtained from an adult in good health and CMV-seronegative.

The chain employs TRBV6-5 and TRBJ1-6; TRBD1 is a possible D gene (5 bases). The CDR3 is 14 residues long. CDR1 is MNHEY, CDR2 SVGAGI, per germline. V lost 6 bases and J lost 9, with 15 bases in between. CDR3 sequence (DNA): TGTGCCAGCAGGGCACAGGCCCGGGCTTCACCCCTCCACTTT. Translated, it gives CASRAQARASPLHF.

The chain recombines TRBV6-5 with TRBJ2-1; D perhaps matches TRBD1 (5 bases). CDR1 and CDR2 (germline): MNHEY, SVGAGI. Trimming removed 8 bases from V and 7 bases from J, with 15 bases in between. The CDR3 has 13 amino acids. In DNA, the CDR3 is TGTGCCAGCCAAGGGGTTGTGCGGAATGAGCAGTTCTTC. This codes for CASQGVVRNEQFF.

The chain joins TRBV7-8 to TRBJ2-2; D is undetermined. Germline V CDR1 and CDR2: SGHVS, FQNEAQ. This CDR3 is built from 12 residues. The germline V and J ends were trimmed by 3 bases and 8 bases, with 7 bases remaining between them. The CDR3 nucleotides are TGTGCCAGCAGCTTGACAACGGGGGAGCTGTTTTTT. This gives the protein CASSLTTGELFF.

This chain uses TRBV30 with TRBJ2-3, with 11 positions matching TRBD2. Trimming removed 1 base from V and 4 bases from J; junction bases left unmatched: 7. Germline V gene sequence: CDR1 GTSNPN, CDR2 SVGIG (reference sequence). The CDR3 has 16 residues. The CDR3 region has the DNA TGTGCCTGGAGTGACGGGACTAGCGGTCTCGCAGATACGCAGTATTTT. Its translation: CAWSDGTSGLADTQYF.

This clone was observed a few times. The chain employs TRBV6-5 and TRBJ2-1, with 7 positions matching TRBD1. Germline loops: CDR1 MNHEY, CDR2 SVGAGI. This CDR3 is built from 14 residues. V lost 4 bases, J lost 7 bases, and 7 bases stayed unmatched. CDR3 DNA sequence: TGTGCCAGCAGTTCTTACAGGGGAAGGAATGAGCAGTTCTTC. Residues: CASSSYRGRNEQFF.

The chain is built from TRBV7-3 and TRBJ2-7; D not resolved. The germline V and J ends were trimmed by 5 bases and 5 bases, with 13 bases remaining between them. The CDR3 runs 13 residues. Germline-derived CDR1 and CDR2 are SGHTA and FQGTGA. DNA of the CDR3: TGTGCCAGCAGCCTCGAAGGGCCAGACGAGCAGTACTTC. This translates into CASSLEGPDEQYF.

V is TRBV15 and J is TRBJ1-5; possibly TRBD1 for D (5 bases). The V gene's germline CDR1 is LNHNV and CDR2 YYDKDF (reference sequence). The CDR3 is 16 amino acids. V shed 1 base and J shed 0 bases, with 10 bases lying between them. CDR3 DNA sequence: TGTGCCACCAGCAGAGGGGGGGACTATAGCAATCAGCCCCAGCATTTT. This gives the protein CATSRGGDYSNQPQHF.

V is TRBV6-5 and J is TRBJ1-2; D is perhaps TRBD1 (5 bases). The CDR3 covers 15 residues. The ends were cut back, 7 bases at V and 4 bases at J, with 19 bases in the middle. Germline CDR1 is MNHEY and CDR2 is SVGAGI. The CDR3 spells CASTRSPGSVYGYTF. DNA of the CDR3: TGTGCCAGCACCAGGAGCCCAGGGTCGGTCTATGGCTACACCTTC.

V and J are TRBV4-1 and TRBJ2-7; unclear D gene. Germline V gene sequence: CDR1 MGHRA, CDR2 YSYEKL. CDR3 length: 15 residues. Trimming removed 0 bases at V and 5 bases at J, with 14 bases between. CDR3 region: CASSQDSAAKDEQYF. The CDR3 nucleotides read TGCGCCAGCAGCCAAGACTCGGCCGCTAAGGACGAGCAGTACTTC.

In this sample, this clone turned up a few times. The V and J genes are TRBV11-1 and TRBJ2-1; D unclear. Deletions cut 5 bases from V and 5 bases from J, with 7 bases between. Germline CDR1 and CDR2: SGHAT and FQDESV (reference sequence). The CDR3 runs 12 residues. For the CDR3, the DNA is TGTGCCAGCAGCCCCACCAACAATGAGCAGTTCTTC. As protein: CASSPTNNEQFF. Full variable domain (outside the CDR3, taken from reference TRBV11-1 and TRBJ2-1): EAEVAQSPRYKITEKSQAVAFWCDPISGHATLYWYRQILGQGPELLVQFQDESVVDDSQLPKDRFSAERLKGVDSTLKIQPAELGDSAMYLCASSPTNNEQFFGPGTRLTVL.

The gene calls are TRBV5-1 and TRBJ2-5; 7 nucleotides agree with TRBD2. Unmatched junction bases numbered 4, after V lost 1 base and J lost 1 base. The CDR3 contains 15 residues. Per germline, CDR1 SGHRS and CDR2 YFSETQ. CDR3 sequence (DNA): TGCGCCAGCAGCTTGTCGTGGGGGGGCCAAGAGACCCAGTACTTC. The encoded protein is CASSLSWGGQETQYF.

The J gene is TRBJ2-7, the V gene TRBV6-1; TRBD1 agrees at 7 bases. The V segment lost 6 bases and the J segment 5 bases; nucleotides outside the gene matches: 13. Germline CDR1 is MNHNS and CDR2 is SASEGT. This CDR3 is 15 amino acids long. The CDR3 is CASRILTGTGNEQYF. For the CDR3, the DNA is TGTGCCAGCAGGATCCTGACAGGGACGGGAAACGAGCAGTACTTC.

V is TRBV7-2 and J is TRBJ1-5, with 9 positions matching TRBD1. Unmatched junction bases numbered 3, after V lost 5 bases and J lost 4 bases. Germline V gives CDR1 SGHTA, CDR2 FQGNSA. CDR3 size: 14 residues. The DNA of the CDR3 is TGTGCCAGCAGCCCCGACAGGGGGAATCAGCCCCAGCATTTT. This codes for CASSPDRGNQPQHF.

Only a few counts were recorded for this clone. The chain links TRBV7-3 to TRBJ1-1; TRBD1 aligns across 10 bases. Germline V lookup: CDR1 SGHTA, CDR2 FQGTGA. This CDR3 has 14 residues. The V and J ends lost 4 bases and 3 bases, in that order; junction bases with no gene match: 2. CDR3 in DNA: TGTGCCAGCAGCTCCGGGACAGGGGACACTGAAGCTTTCTTT. Its translation is CASSSGTGDTEAFF.

This chain connects TRBV11-2 to TRBJ2-7, with D uncertain. This CDR3 spans 15 amino acids. V dropped 5 bases and J dropped 2 bases, with 16 bases sitting between them. CDR1 SGHAT and CDR2 FQNNGV come from the germline V gene. CDR3 in DNA: TGTGCCAGCAGCACCCGGGCCGAGCATCCCTACGAGCAGTACTTC. This encodes CASSTRAEHPYEQYF.

This rearrangement joins TRBV25-1 to TRBJ2-7; no clear D gene. The V end lost 2 bases, the J end lost 7 bases, and 6 bases lay between the germline ends. The CDR3 has 11 residues. Germline V gives CDR1 MGHDK, CDR2 SYGVNS. The CDR3 bases are TGTGCCAGCAGTGAAAGGAAGGAGCAGTACTTC. This sequence encodes CASSERKEQYF.

This rearrangement joins TRBV30 to TRBJ1-5; 11 bases map to TRBD1. The CDR3 runs 18 residues. Germline V lookup: CDR1 GTSNPN, CDR2 SVGIG (reference sequence). The CDR3: CARTSGQGAEGGNQPQHF. CDR3 DNA: TGTGCTCGGACGTCCGGACAGGGGGCCGAAGGGGGCAATCAGCCCCAGCATTTT. The whole variable domain, remainder taken from reference TRBV30 and TRBJ1-5, is SQTIHQWPATLVQPVGSPLSLECTVEGTSNPNLYWYRQAAGRGLQLLFYSVGIGQISSEVPQNLSASRPQDRQFILSSKKLLLSDSGFYLCARTSGQGAEGGNQPQHFGDGTRLSIL.

The chain has TRBV6-1 and TRBJ1-5; weak D call: TRBD1 (5 bases). The ends were cut back, 4 bases at V and 7 bases at J, with 11 bases in the middle. The germline CDR1 and CDR2 sequences are MNHNS and SASEGT. CDR3 length equals 13 residues. The CDR3 reads CASSAQGRQPQHF. CDR3 nucleotides: TGTGCCAGCAGTGCTCAGGGTAGACAGCCCCAGCATTTT.

The chain employs TRBV19 and TRBJ2-5; maybe TRBD2 (6 bases). Germline lookup yields CDR1 LNHDA and CDR2 SQIVND (reference sequence). The CDR3 extends over 15 amino acids. Trimming took off 7 bases at V and 5 bases at J, with 20 bases between the two ends. The CDR3 spells CASTWSGYRGETQYF. CDR3 coding DNA: TGTGCCAGTACTTGGTCGGGCTACCGGGGGGAGACCCAGTACTTC. Using reference TRBV19 and TRBJ2-5 for the parts outside the CDR3, the full variable domain is DGGITQSPKYLFRKEGQNVTLSCEQNLNHDAMYWYRQDPGQGLRLIYYSQIVNDFQKGDIAEGYSVSREKKESFPLTVTSAQKNPTAFYLCASTWSGYRGETQYFGPGTRLLVL.

J is TRBJ1-1 and V is TRBV5-1; TRBD1 is a possible D gene (6 bases). Between the trimmed V and J ends, which lost 0 bases and 4 bases, there was a span of 19 bases. CDR3 length equals 17 residues. Germline CDR1 and CDR2: SGHRS and YFSETQ. Written as DNA, the CDR3 is TGCGCCAGCAGCTTGGCCGGTGGAATCCAGGGGATCACTGAAGCTTTCTTT. Its protein product is CASSLAGGIQGITEAFF.

The gene calls are TRBV6-4 and TRBJ2-1; 8 positions match TRBD2. This CDR3 comprises 17 residues. The V and J ends lost 0 bases and 7 bases, in that order; junction bases with no gene match: 11. Germline CDR1 MRHNA, CDR2 SNTAGT. The CDR3 nucleotides are TGTGCCAGCAGTGACTCGGCGGGAGGCGGTTTTAAGAATGAGCAGTTCTTC. Translating it yields CASSDSAGGGFKNEQFF.

The gene calls are TRBV11-2 and TRBJ2-5; 9 bases map to TRBD1. With 4 bases clipped from V and 4 bases from J, the junction kept 4 bases outside the gene matches. The germline CDR1 and CDR2 sequences are SGHAT and FQNNGV. The CDR3 is 14 residues long. CDR3 bases: TGTGCCAGCAGCTGGACAGGGGCGGCAGAGACCCAGTACTTC. Its protein is CASSWTGAAETQYF.

The genes are TRBV13 and TRBJ2-2; D gene unclear. This CDR3 region has 13 residues. Germline lookup yields CDR1 PRHDT and CDR2 FYEKMQ (reference sequence). V lost 6 bases to trimming and J lost 5 bases, with 10 bases between them. CDR3 DNA sequence: TGTGCCAGCAGTAACGGCGAAACCGGGGAGCTGTTTTTT. Translation gives CASSNGETGELFF.

The chain combines TRBV9 with TRBJ1-2, with D possibly being TRBD1 (6 bases). Germline CDR1 and CDR2: SGDLS and YYNGEE. CDR3 length: 14 amino acids. The V gene lost 4 bases and the J gene lost 4 bases, with 14 bases spanning the gap. CDR3 sequence: CASSPSGGSYGYTF. As DNA, the CDR3 is TGTGCCAGCAGCCCAAGCGGGGGCAGCTATGGCTACACCTTC. Using reference TRBV9 and TRBJ1-2 for the parts outside the CDR3, the full variable domain is DSGVTQTPKHLITATGQRVTLRCSPRSGDLSVYWYQQSLDQGLQFLIQYYNGEERAKGNILERFSAQQFPDLHSELNLSSLELGDSALYFCASSPSGGSYGYTFGSGTRLTVV.

The chain joins TRBV7-9 to TRBJ2-2, with D unclear. The CDR3 is 14 residues long. Germline V lookup: CDR1 SEHNR, CDR2 FQNEAQ (reference sequence). Trimming removed 4 bases from V and 5 bases from J, with 11 bases in between. CDR3 protein: CASSSSGLTGELFF. The CDR3 DNA reads TGTGCCAGCAGCTCGTCTGGGCTGACCGGGGAGCTGTTTTTT.

The CDR3 sequence is CASSQEGGETQYF. The CDR3 nucleotides are TGTGCCAGTTCTCAGGAAGGAGGAGAGACCCAGTACTTC. The gene calls are TRBV19 and TRBJ2-5, with a weak D call TRBD2 (5 bases). V lost 8 bases and J 4 bases, leaving 14 bases between the germline ends. From germline, CDR1 is LNHDA and CDR2 SQIVND (reference sequence). CDR3 size: 13 residues.

The chain couples TRBV27 to TRBJ1-4, with D perhaps matching TRBD1 (5 bases). V gave up 5 bases and J gave up 4 bases, with 11 bases separating them. In germline, CDR1 is MNHEY, CDR2 SMNVEV (reference sequence). CDR3 size: 14 residues. The CDR3 protein is CASSKDSLNEKLFF. The CDR3 DNA reads as TGTGCCAGCAGTAAAGACAGCCTTAATGAAAAACTGTTTTTT.